This TCR beta chain was observed in a study of beta chain features in type 1 diabetes. General study results and limits: Comparison showed that naive, central memory and Treg TCRB repertoires appeared more similar among patients than among healthy donors.

The whole isolated RNA underwent reverse transcription, so sequencing captured expressed TCRB transcripts. Only in-frame clones appear in the TCRdb table, and some are missing; sequencing was by immunoSEQ multiplex PCR. Among a few hundred thousand clones, approximately 15% were seen once, and the ten largest hold about 0.02%. The CDR3 sequence is 14 residues long. V lost 4 bases to trimming and J lost 6 bases, with 16 bases between them. CDR1 and CDR2 from the germline V gene are SGHDN and FVKESK. Purity above 95% was achieved in all sorted populations. About this clone itself: Its antigen is unknown.

The sample was naive CD4+ T cells from blood. The V and J genes are TRBV14 and TRBJ2-7; tentatively, D is TRBD2 (5 bases). The TCR originated in a woman aged 18-29 years in good health. DNA for the CDR3: TGTGCCAGCAGCCCAGGACTGCCTCCGGGCGAGCAGTACTTC. Translated, it gives CASSPGLPPGEQYF.